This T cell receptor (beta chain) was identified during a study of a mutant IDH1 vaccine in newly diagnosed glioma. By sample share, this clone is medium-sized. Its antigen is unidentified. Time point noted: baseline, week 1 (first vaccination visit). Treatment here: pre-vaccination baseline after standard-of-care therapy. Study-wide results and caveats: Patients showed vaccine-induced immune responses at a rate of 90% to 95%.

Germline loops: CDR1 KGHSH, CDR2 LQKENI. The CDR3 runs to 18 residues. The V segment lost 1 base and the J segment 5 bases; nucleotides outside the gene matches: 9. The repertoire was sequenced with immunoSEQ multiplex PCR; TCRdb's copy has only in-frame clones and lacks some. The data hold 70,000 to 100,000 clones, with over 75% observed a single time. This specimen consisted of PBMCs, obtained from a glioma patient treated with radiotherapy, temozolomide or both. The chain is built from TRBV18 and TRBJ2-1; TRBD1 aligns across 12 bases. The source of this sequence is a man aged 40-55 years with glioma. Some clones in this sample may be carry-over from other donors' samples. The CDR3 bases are TGTGCCAGCTCACCACGGCCACCGGGACAGGGGGCCCACAATGAGCAGTTCTTC. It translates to CASSPRPPGQGAHNEQFF.